These 10 T cell receptor beta chains were sequenced from one sample in a study of cytomegalovirus exposure and HLA in healthy donors. In the PCR, 60 Vbeta and 13 Jbeta primers were used. Some clones are missing from TCRdb's copy, which holds only in-frame ones; the method was immunoSEQ multiplex PCR. The sample lists more than 110,000 clones, under 80% seen once, with over 8.5% in the top ten. Source material: PBMCs. The receptor set was obtained from a woman aged 45-59 years in good health and CMV-seropositive.

This clone appeared a few times. The V gene is TRBV4-3, the J gene TRBJ2-6; tentative D call: TRBD1 (5 bases). The CDR3 loop spans 16 amino acids. Germline V CDR1 and CDR2: LGHNA, YSLEER. The germline V and J ends were trimmed by 0 bases and 1 base, with 7 bases remaining between them. The CDR3 bases are TGCGCCAGCAGCCAAGAAGCAGGGTCTGGGGCCAACGTCCTGACTTTC. Translating it yields CASSQEAGSGANVLTF.

This chain links TRBV6-4 with TRBJ1-2; maybe TRBD1 (5 bases). Germline V lookup: CDR1 MRHNA, CDR2 SNTAGT. The V end was cut by 0 bases, the J end by 2 bases, with 10 bases between. The length of the CDR3 is 15 residues. CDR3 DNA sequence: TGTGCCAGCAGTGACTCGACAGCGGGGAACTATGGCTACACCTTC. Protein product: CASSDSTAGNYGYTF.

CDR3: CASSQRQGEWYEQYF. The CDR3 DNA reads as TGTGCCAGCAGCCAACGACAGGGGGAGTGGTACGAGCAGTACTTC. The V call is TRBV14, the J call TRBJ2-7; 9 bases line up with TRBD1. The CDR3 totals 15 residues. With 2 bases clipped from V and 4 bases from J, the junction kept 6 bases outside the gene matches. Germline V CDR1 and CDR2: SGHDN, FVKESK.

The chain joins TRBV10-1 to TRBJ1-6; D is possibly TRBD1 (5 bases). V shed 5 bases and J shed 6 bases, with 11 bases lying between them. The CDR3 runs 14 residues. In germline, CDR1 is WNHNN, CDR2 SYGVQD (reference sequence). The CDR3 sequence is CASSCGGGNSPLHF. Written as DNA, the CDR3 is TGCGCCAGCAGTTGCGGGGGAGGTAATTCACCCCTCCACTTT.

This chain joins TRBV7-2 and TRBJ2-7; TRBD2 might be the D (6 bases). This CDR3 is 14 amino acids long. Trimming removed 7 bases from V and 2 bases from J, with 15 bases in between. The V gene's germline CDR1 is SGHTA and CDR2 FQGNSA. Here the CDR3 DNA reads TGTGCCAGCAACGCGAATAGCGGTACCTACGAGCAGTACTTC. Amino acid sequence: CASNANSGTYEQYF.

V usage is TRBV5-6 and J usage is TRBJ1-4; 9 bases line up with TRBD1. Germline V lookup: CDR1 SGHDT, CDR2 YYEEEE. The CDR3 has 15 residues. V lost 0 bases, J lost 7 bases, and 4 bases stayed unmatched. In DNA, the CDR3 is TGTGCCAGCAGCTTGGTGGGACAGGGTGGTGAAAAACTGTTTTTT. Its protein product is CASSLVGQGGEKLFF.

The CDR3 region is CSARSGDTQYF. Here the CDR3 DNA reads TGCAGTGCTCGCTCGGGGGATACGCAGTATTTT. The chain carries TRBV20-1 and TRBJ2-3; TRBD2 might be the D (5 bases). Germline V gene data show CDR1 as DFQATT and CDR2 as SNEGSKA (reference sequence). The V gene lost 5 bases and the J gene lost 6 bases, with 9 bases spanning the gap. CDR3 length: 11 amino acids.

This chain links TRBV5-5 with TRBJ1-2; TRBD1 is a possible D gene (6 bases). V was cut by 4 bases and J by 3 bases, with 13 bases left in between. The CDR3 has 14 residues. From germline, CDR1 is SGHKS and CDR2 YYEKEE (reference sequence). The CDR3 is CASSQPWTDYGYTF. The CDR3 region has the DNA TGTGCCAGCAGCCAACCCTGGACAGACTATGGCTACACCTTC.

The rearrangement uses TRBV19 and TRBJ1-2; 10 nucleotides agree with TRBD1. J lost 8 bases, V lost 4 bases, and 10 bases had no gene match. The CDR3 is 15 amino acids. The germline gives CDR1 LNHDA, CDR2 SQIVND (reference sequence). Written as DNA, the CDR3 is TGTGCCAGTAGTACCACCGGACAGGGGGAGCTCGGCTACACCTTC. Amino acids: CASSTTGQGELGYTF.

This clone was found a few times. The gene calls are TRBV19 and TRBJ1-2; no firm D call. V lost 1 base and J 1 base, leaving 7 bases between the germline ends. This CDR3 spans 14 amino acids. Germline V CDR1 and CDR2: LNHDA, SQIVND (reference sequence). The CDR3 nucleotides read TGTGCCAGTAGTATAGGTAACAGTAACTATGGCTACACCTTC. Translated, it gives CASSIGNSNYGYTF.